This T cell receptor (beta chain) was captured by sequencing in a study of beta chain features in type 1 diabetes (dated by TCRdb to 2017 to 2018). Background for the entire study: Mean age, gender distribution, total cell number and subset yield were not different between patients and healthy donors. Across all samples, around 100 million sorted cells were examined, and cell number per subset correlated strongly with RNA yield. The study compared the TCRB repertoires of sorted circulating CD4+ T cell subsets in recently diagnosed type 1 diabetes patients with those in matched healthy donors. Whereas all 28 donors provided naive and central memory subsets, regulatory and stem cell-like memory subsets were isolated from just 8 patients and roughly eight healthy donors.

All of the isolated RNA was reverse transcribed with the High Capacity cDNA Reverse Transcription Kit, so expressed TCRB transcripts were sequenced. Deep immunoSEQ sequencing was performed on naive, central memory and regulatory T cell samples, with an average of roughly 3.5 million total reads per sample. Sorted cells were lysed in RLT buffer and RNA was extracted with DNase-treated RNeasy Micro or Mini kits, depending on cell number. To prevent cross-contamination, each cell subset was processed individually, whereas patient and healthy donor samples were processed jointly. The immunoSEQ multiplex PCR was used to amplify TCRB sequences from cDNA, generating 87-bp fragments that spanned the CDR3 region. Sequencing of the amplicons was performed on the Illumina HiSeq platform. Per the original workflow: Synthetic template baselines were used to correct PCR bias computationally, reads within Hamming distance 2 were collapsed, and singletons that could not be merged were discarded. Reads were aligned to IMGT to assign V, D and J genes, CDR3 length, and insertions or deletions at six rearrangement sites. Within each subset, clonotype counts were normalized to sorted cell number, and only after that were true diversity and Gini coefficients computed with the tcR R package. The overlap coefficient, calculated on TCRB nucleotide sequences, was used to measure repertoire sharing. As a proxy for the pre-selection repertoire, out-of-frame TCRB sequences from naive cells were analyzed. Drawn from immuneACCESS, this table holds only the in-frame rearrangements with V and J called that TCRdb kept. Clones are partly lost; checked studies trace under half to an unresolved V gene and leave the rest unexplained. V, J and clone size derive from that table, while D and trimming were established from the DNA sequence. This sample holds under 450,000 clones; more than 13% were observed only once. The top ten constitute about 0.019% of the sample.

Each donor gave one peripheral blood draw, roughly 110 mL on average, collected into heparinised tubes. A BD FACSAria II and a panel including CD45RO, CCR7, CD25, CD127, CD95 and CD27 were used to sort naive, central memory, regulatory and stem cell-like memory CD4+ T cells. Purity was above 95% for every sorted population. PBMCs were isolated right away by Lymphoprep density gradient centrifugation and were stained directly, without culture. Samples were stained and sorted in pairs, with one healthy donor and one patient per experiment, so that batch effects were minimized. Remarks on this clone: No antigen is known for it. No quality values exist for individual bases; no much larger clone is one base distant.

The study at large found these results: Fewer insertions and more nucleotide deletions at VDJ recombination sites were observed in patients with type 1 diabetes, implying thymic rearrangement abnormalities. Naive, central memory and regulatory TCRB repertoires appeared to be more similar among patients than among healthy donors. Because the HLA sub-analyses included only small numbers of individuals, any influence of HLA type on TCRB rearrangement was left unresolved. A moderate but significant shortening of TCRB CDR3 length was observed in type 1 diabetes patients in all four CD4+ subsets. Because cDNA rather than genomic DNA was sequenced, highly expressing activated cells could have been over-represented, although no difference in activation and CD3 levels was found between groups. PCR might favor shorter templates, but patient and control samples were amplified and corrected together, so any skew would affect both groups equally.

As encoded in the germline V gene, CDR1 is SGHRS while CDR2 is YFSETQ. V ends up 4 bases short and J 3 bases short, with an unmatched junction base count of 2. The CDR3 sequence holds 13 residues, the cysteine and phenylalanine included. Only the CDR3 DNA is retained, 39 bases long and in frame from the first base. This receptor was obtained from a woman aged 18-29 years in good health. The chain joins TRBV5-1 to TRBJ2-5, with 8 bases aligning to TRBD2. Sample: naive CD4+ T cells from blood. The sample's cell subset or site label, in plain terms: true naive CD4+ T cells. In nucleotide form, the sequence is TGCGCCAGCAGCAAGGGACTAGAAGAGACCCAGTACTTC. Translated, it reads CASSKGLEETQYF.